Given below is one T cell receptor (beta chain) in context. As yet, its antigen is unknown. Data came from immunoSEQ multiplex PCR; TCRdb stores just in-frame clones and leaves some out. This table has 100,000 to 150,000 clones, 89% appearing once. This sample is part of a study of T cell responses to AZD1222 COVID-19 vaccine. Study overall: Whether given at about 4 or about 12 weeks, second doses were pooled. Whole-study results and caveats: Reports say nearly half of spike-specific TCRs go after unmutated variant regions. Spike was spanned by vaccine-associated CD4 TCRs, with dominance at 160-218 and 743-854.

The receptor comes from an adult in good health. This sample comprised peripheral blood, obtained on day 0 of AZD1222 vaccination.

The CDR3 sequence is CASKQSGGGEGYTF. The CDR3 region has the DNA TGTGCCAGCAAACAGAGCGGGGGCGGGGAAGGCTACACCTTC. The chain has TRBV7-8 and TRBJ1-2; maybe TRBD1 (6 bases). The CDR3 sequence is 14 residues long. CDR1 is SGHVS and CDR2 is FQNEAQ in the germline V gene. V was clipped by 7 bases and J by 8 bases, with 20 bases between them.